This T cell receptor (beta chain) was retrieved from a study of pediatric ulcerative colitis. As regards this clone: No antigen is known for it.

During colonoscopy, one to two rectal pinch biopsies were collected. The diagnostic colonoscopy in ulcerative colitis patients preceded any immunosuppressive treatment. Regarding the study as a whole: Blood-rectal clonal overlap within each person was significantly higher in ulcerative colitis patients than controls.

Clones were sequenced by immunoSEQ multiplex PCR, and TCRdb holds only the in-frame ones, with some missing. The table records some 40,000 clones, 65% to 85% of them present only once. Sequencing input: gut tissue. This TCR was recovered from a boy aged 5-17 years with severe ulcerative colitis.

CDR3 bases: TGTGCCAGCAGCCTCGGGACTAGTGGAGATACGCAGTATTTT. Residues: CASSLGTSGDTQYF. The chain is built from TRBV7-9 and TRBJ2-3, with 8 bases that match TRBD2. The germline gives CDR1 SEHNR, CDR2 FQNEAQ (reference sequence). V trimming: 5 bases; J trimming: 5 bases; junction bases outside the gene matches: 6. The CDR3 covers 14 residues.